The 12 T cell receptor beta chains below all came from one sample that was sequenced in a study of cytomegalovirus exposure and HLA in healthy donors. The PCR contained 60 Vbeta and 13 Jbeta primers. Measured with immunoSEQ multiplex PCR; TCRdb has only the in-frame clones, and not every one. In all, the sample yields some 110,000 clones. The source material was PBMCs. The receptors derive from a man aged 30 to 39 in good health and CMV-seronegative.

This rearrangement joins TRBV23-1 to TRBJ2-1; 11 bases are a match to TRBD1. Being an ORF, TRBV23-1 has a function that is uncertain. The length of the CDR3 is 16 residues. V lost 1 base to trimming and J lost 2 bases; unmatched junction nucleotides: 1. This CDR3 is CASSQWTGGPYNEQFF. CDR3 nucleotides: TGCGCCAGCAGTCAATGGACAGGGGGCCCCTACAATGAGCAGTTCTTC.

The chain joins TRBV18 to TRBJ2-5, with 7 positions matching TRBD1. V shed 0 bases, J shed 5 bases, and the junction held 3 bases outside the gene matches. The germline CDR1 and CDR2 sequences are KGHSH and LQKENI. The CDR3 is made up of 14 amino acids. The CDR3 protein is CASSPPGQRETQYF. Here the CDR3 DNA reads TGTGCCAGCTCACCACCGGGACAGAGGGAGACCCAGTACTTC.

The rearrangement links TRBV6-1 to TRBJ2-3, with 12 bases aligning to TRBD2. The CDR3 length is 15 residues. J gave up 3 bases and V 4 bases, and 2 bases lay outside the gene matches. Germline V gives CDR1 MNHNS, CDR2 SASEGT. CDR3 sequence reads: CASSALAGGTDTQYF. CDR3 coding DNA: TGTGCCAGCAGTGCCCTAGCGGGGGGGACAGATACGCAGTATTTT.

The rearrangement links TRBV2 to TRBJ1-1; D uncertain. The CDR3 is made up of 12 amino acids. Looked up from germline, CDR1 is SNHLY and CDR2 is FYNNEI. V lost 8 bases and J 3 bases, leaving 10 bases between the germline ends. CDR3 protein: CASGVGDTEAFF. The CDR3 region has the DNA TGTGCCAGCGGGGTGGGAGACACTGAAGCTTTCTTT.

The chain carries TRBV5-4 and TRBJ2-2, with D possibly TRBD1 on 6 matching bases. Deletions cut 0 bases from V and 3 bases from J, with 12 bases between. This CDR3 is 16 amino acids long. Germline loops: CDR1 SGHNT, CDR2 YYREEE (reference sequence). As DNA, the CDR3 is TGTGCCAGCAGCTTGGAACAGGGTCTGGACACCGGGGAGCTGTTTTTT. It yields the protein CASSLEQGLDTGELFF.

The chain uses TRBV6-7 and TRBJ1-1; 12 bases match TRBD1. TRBV6-7 is flagged as an ORF with uncertain function. The V and J ends lost 0 bases and 4 bases, in that order; junction bases with no gene match: 3. The CDR3 length is 16 residues. The chain's CDR3 is CASSYSGQGARTEAFF. The CDR3, as DNA: TGTGCCAGCAGTTACTCGGGACAGGGGGCGCGCACTGAAGCTTTCTTT.

The chain has TRBV25-1 and TRBJ2-7; TRBD2 matches at 7 bases. The germline V gene encodes CDR1 MGHDK and CDR2 SYGVNS. V gave up 2 bases and J gave up 4 bases; unmatched junction bases: 11. This CDR3 has 16 amino acids. CDR3 sequence: CASSESPQRGGYEQYF. The CDR3 DNA is TGTGCCAGCAGTGAAAGTCCCCAGCGGGGTGGTTACGAGCAGTACTTC.

The chain uses TRBV5-1 and TRBJ1-2; D possibly corresponds to TRBD1 (6 bases). The V gene's germline CDR1 is SGHRS and CDR2 YFSETQ. V was shortened by 5 bases and J by 7 bases, with 18 bases between the two germline ends. This CDR3 has 14 residues. CDR3 sequence: CASRFRTAPSGYTF. The CDR3 bases are TGCGCCAGCAGATTCCGGACAGCTCCTTCTGGCTACACCTTC.

The V gene is TRBV6-1, the J gene TRBJ1-3; no clear D gene. The length of the CDR3 is 13 residues. Trimming cost V 6 bases and J 11 bases, with 17 bases left between them. Germline lookup yields CDR1 MNHNS and CDR2 SASEGT. The CDR3 protein is CASRSTDLDAIYF. The DNA of the CDR3 is TGTGCCAGCAGATCGACTGACCTTGACGCCATATATTTT.

This sequence joins TRBV6-5 and TRBJ2-3; 12 positions agree with TRBD2. J lost 6 bases, V lost 4 bases, and 5 bases had no gene match. The CDR3 runs to 15 residues. Germline V lookup: CDR1 MNHEY, CDR2 SVGAGI. The CDR3 DNA sequence: TGTGCCAGCAGTTTACTAGCGGGGGGCCCCGATACGCAGTATTTT. This gives the protein CASSLLAGGPDTQYF.

V gene TRBV5-6 combines with J gene TRBJ1-1; D is uncertain. CDR1 and CDR2 from the germline V gene are SGHDT and YYEEEE. CDR3 length: 12 residues. V shed 7 bases and J shed 4 bases, with 11 bases lying between them. DNA for the CDR3: TGTGCCAGCGGAGGTAGAGTCACTGAAGCTTTCTTT. It encodes CASGGRVTEAFF.

The chain links TRBV11-2 to TRBJ1-4; D ambiguous. Trimming shortened V by 4 bases and J by 4 bases, and 13 bases separated the two germline ends. The CDR3 loop spans 15 amino acids. Per germline, CDR1 SGHAT and CDR2 FQNNGV. The CDR3 DNA is TGTGCCAGCAGCTCCGCCGGGAGCATTAATGAAAAACTGTTTTTT. It yields the protein CASSSAGSINEKLFF.